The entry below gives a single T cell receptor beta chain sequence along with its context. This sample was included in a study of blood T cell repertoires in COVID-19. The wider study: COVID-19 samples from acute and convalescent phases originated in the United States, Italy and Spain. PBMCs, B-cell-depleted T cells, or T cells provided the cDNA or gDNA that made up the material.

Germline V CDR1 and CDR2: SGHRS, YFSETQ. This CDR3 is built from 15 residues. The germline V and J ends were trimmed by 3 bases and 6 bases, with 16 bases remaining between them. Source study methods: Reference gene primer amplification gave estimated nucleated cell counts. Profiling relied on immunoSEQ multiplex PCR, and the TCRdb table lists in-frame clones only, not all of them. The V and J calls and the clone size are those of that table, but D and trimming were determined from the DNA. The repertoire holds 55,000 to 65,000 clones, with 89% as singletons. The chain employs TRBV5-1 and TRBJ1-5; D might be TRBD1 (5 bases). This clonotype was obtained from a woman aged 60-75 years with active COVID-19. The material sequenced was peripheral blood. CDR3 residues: CASSSRPGGIQPQHF. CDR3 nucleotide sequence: TGCGCCAGCAGCTCACGTCCCGGGGGGATTCAGCCCCAGCATTTT.